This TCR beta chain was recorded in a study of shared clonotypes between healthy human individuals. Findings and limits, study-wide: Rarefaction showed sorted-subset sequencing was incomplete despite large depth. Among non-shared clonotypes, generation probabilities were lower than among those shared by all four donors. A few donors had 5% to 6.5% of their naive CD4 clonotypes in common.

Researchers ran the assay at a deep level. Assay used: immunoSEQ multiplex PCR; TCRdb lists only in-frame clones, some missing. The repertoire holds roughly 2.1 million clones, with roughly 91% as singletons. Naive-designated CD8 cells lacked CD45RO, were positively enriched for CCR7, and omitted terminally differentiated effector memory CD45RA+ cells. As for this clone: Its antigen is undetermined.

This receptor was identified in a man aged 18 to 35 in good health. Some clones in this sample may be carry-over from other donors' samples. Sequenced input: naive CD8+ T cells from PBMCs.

CDR3 amino acids: CASSALGGHRDTQYF. CDR3 nucleotides: TGTGCCAGCAGTGCCCTGGGGGGGCACAGAGATACGCAGTATTTT. The chain combines TRBV27 with TRBJ2-3; D is perhaps TRBD2 (7 bases). The CDR3 loop spans 15 amino acids. Germline V lookup: CDR1 MNHEY, CDR2 SMNVEV (reference sequence). Trimming stripped 5 bases from V and 5 bases from J, with 17 bases between.